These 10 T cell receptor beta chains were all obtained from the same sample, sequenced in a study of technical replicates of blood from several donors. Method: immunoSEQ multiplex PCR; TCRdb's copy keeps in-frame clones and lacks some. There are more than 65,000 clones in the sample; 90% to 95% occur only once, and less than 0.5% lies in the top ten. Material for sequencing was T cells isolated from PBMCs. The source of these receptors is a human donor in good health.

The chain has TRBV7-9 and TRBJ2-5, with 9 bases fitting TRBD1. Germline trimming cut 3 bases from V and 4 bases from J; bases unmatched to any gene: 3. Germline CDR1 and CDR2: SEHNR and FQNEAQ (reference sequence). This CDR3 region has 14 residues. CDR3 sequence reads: CASSLRQGVETQYF. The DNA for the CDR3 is TGTGCCAGCAGCTTGAGACAGGGGGTAGAGACCCAGTACTTC. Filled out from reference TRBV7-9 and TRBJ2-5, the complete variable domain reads DTGVSQNPRHKITKRGQNVTFRCDPISEHNRLYWYRQTLGQGPEFLTYFQNEAQLEKSRLLSDRFSAERPKGSFSTLEIQRTEQGDSAMYLCASSLRQGVETQYFGPGTRLLVL.

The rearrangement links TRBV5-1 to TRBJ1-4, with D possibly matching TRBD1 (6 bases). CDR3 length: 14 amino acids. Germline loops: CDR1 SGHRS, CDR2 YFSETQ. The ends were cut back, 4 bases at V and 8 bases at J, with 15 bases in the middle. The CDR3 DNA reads TGCGCCAGCAGCGACGCGGGGGGCACAGAAAAACTGTTTTTT. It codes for CASSDAGGTEKLFF.

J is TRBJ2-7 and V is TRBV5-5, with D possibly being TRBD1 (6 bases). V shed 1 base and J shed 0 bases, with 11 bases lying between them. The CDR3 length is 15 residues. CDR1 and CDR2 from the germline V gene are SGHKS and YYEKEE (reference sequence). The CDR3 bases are TGTGCCAGCAGCTTGAAACAGGGTAGCTCCTACGAGCAGTACTTC. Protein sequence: CASSLKQGSSYEQYF. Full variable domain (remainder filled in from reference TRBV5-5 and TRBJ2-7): DAGVTQSPTHLIKTRGQQVTLRCSPISGHKSVSWYQQVLGQGPQFIFQYYEKEERGRGNFPDRFSARQFPNYSSELNVNALLLGDSALYLCASSLKQGSSYEQYFGPGTRLTVT.

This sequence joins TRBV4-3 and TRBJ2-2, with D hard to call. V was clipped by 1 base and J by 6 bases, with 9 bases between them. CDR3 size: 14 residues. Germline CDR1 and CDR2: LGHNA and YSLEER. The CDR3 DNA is TGCGCCAGCAGCCAAGTCATGTCGGCCGGGGAGCTGTTTTTT. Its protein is CASSQVMSAGELFF.

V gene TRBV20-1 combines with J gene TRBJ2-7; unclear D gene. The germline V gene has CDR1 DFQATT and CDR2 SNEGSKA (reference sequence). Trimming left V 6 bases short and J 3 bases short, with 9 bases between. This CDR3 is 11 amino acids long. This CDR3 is CSATYYYEQYF. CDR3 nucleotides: TGCAGTGCAACATATTACTACGAGCAGTACTTC.

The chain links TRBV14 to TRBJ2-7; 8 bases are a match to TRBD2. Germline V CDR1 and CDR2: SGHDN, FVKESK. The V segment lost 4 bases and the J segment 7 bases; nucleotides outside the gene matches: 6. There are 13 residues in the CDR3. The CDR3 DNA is TGTGCCAGCAGCCCACGGGTAGCGGGAGAGCAGTACTTC. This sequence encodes CASSPRVAGEQYF.

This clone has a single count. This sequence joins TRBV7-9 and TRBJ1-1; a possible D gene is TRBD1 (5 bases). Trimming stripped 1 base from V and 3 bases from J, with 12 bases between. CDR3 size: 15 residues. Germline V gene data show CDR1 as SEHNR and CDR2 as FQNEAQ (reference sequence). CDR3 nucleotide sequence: TGTGCCAGCAGCTTAGGTACAGGCGGGGACACTGAAGCTTTCTTT. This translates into CASSLGTGGDTEAFF.

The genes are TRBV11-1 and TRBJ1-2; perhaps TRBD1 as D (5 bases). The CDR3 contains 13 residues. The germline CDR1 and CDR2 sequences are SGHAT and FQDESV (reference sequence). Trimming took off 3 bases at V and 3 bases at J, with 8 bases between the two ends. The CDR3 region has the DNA TGTGCCAGCAGCTTGACAGAGGACTATGGCTACACCTTC. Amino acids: CASSLTEDYGYTF. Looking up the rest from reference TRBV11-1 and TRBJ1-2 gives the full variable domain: EAEVAQSPRYKITEKSQAVAFWCDPISGHATLYWYRQILGQGPELLVQFQDESVVDDSQLPKDRFSAERLKGVDSTLKIQPAELGDSAMYLCASSLTEDYGYTFGSGTRLTVV.

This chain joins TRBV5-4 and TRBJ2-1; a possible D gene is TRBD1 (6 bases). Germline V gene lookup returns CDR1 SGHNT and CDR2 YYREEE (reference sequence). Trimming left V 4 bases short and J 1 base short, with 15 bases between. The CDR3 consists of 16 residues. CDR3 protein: CASSDRLSSSYNEQFF. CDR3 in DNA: TGTGCCAGCAGCGACAGGTTGAGTTCTTCCTACAATGAGCAGTTCTTC.

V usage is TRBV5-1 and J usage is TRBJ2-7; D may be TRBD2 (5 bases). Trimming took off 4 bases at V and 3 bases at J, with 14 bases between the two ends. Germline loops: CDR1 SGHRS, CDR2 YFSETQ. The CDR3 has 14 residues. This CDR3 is CASSHRADFYEQYF. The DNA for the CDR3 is TGCGCCAGCAGCCATAGAGCGGACTTCTACGAGCAGTACTTC.